This T cell receptor beta chain was found in a study of cytomegalovirus exposure and HLA in healthy donors. Notes on the study in general: Altogether, 150 to 200 TCR beta chains were recorded as cytomegalovirus-associated.

Primers for the PCR totalled 60 Vbeta and 13 Jbeta. The method was immunoSEQ multiplex PCR; TCRdb's version includes in-frame clones alone and lacks a portion of them. This table has approximately 100,000 clones, around 80% appearing once. The CDR3 runs 17 residues. Germline-derived CDR1 and CDR2 are LNHNV and YYDKDF (reference sequence). The junction had 10 bases not matched to a gene; V was cut back by 3 bases and J by 6 bases. This clone was picked up a small number of times. Its cognate antigen is unknown. The J gene is TRBJ2-3, the V gene TRBV15; 12 positions match TRBD2. This sequence was found in a woman aged 18-30 years in good health and CMV-seropositive. Sequences were obtained from PBMCs. The CDR3 sequence is CATSSNPSGGASDTQYF. The CDR3 DNA reads TGTGCCACCAGCAGCAACCCTAGCGGGGGGGCCTCGGATACGCAGTATTTT.